Listed here are 27 T cell receptor beta chains from one sample, sequenced in a study of OX40 agonist ivuxolimab in advanced cancers. Libraries were prepared by immunoSEQ multiplex PCR; TCRdb keeps only in-frame clonotypes and omits some of them. The sample shows fewer than 50,000 clones, about 80% of them seen only once. The source was CD4+ or CD8+ T cells sorted from blood, collected in a trial of the OX40 agonist ivuxolimab. The source is an adult with an advanced solid tumor such as melanoma, head and neck, liver or kidney cancer.

This clone was counted only a few times. The chain recombines TRBV7-6 with TRBJ1-5; no firm D call. CDR1 SGHVS and CDR2 FNYEAQ come from the germline V gene. This CDR3 is built from 12 residues. V was clipped by 2 bases and J by 6 bases, with 5 bases between them. The CDR3 coding sequence is TGTGCCAGCAGCTTACCGGCTCAGCCCCAGCATTTT. Encoded protein: CASSLPAQPQHF.

Of note for this clone: This same CDR3 is encoded by further DNA sequences in the sample. V and J are TRBV18 and TRBJ2-5; D is undetermined. The CDR3 runs 11 residues. Germline values: CDR1 KGHSH, CDR2 LQKENI. Trimming took off 1 base at V and 3 bases at J, with 0 bases between the two ends. The CDR3 reads CASSPQETQYF. The CDR3 DNA sequence: TGTGCCAGCTCACCACAAGAGACCCAGTACTTC.

The chain has TRBV2 and TRBJ1-6; the D is unclear. This CDR3 contains 13 residues. Germline assignment: CDR1 SNHLY and CDR2 FYNNEI. V lost 5 bases and J 9 bases, leaving 11 bases between the germline ends. CDR3 sequence: CASSPGGFSPLHF. CDR3 nucleotide sequence: TGTGCCAGCAGTCCCGGAGGGTTTTCACCCCTCCACTTT.

The chain recombines TRBV6-9 with TRBJ1-1; no definite D call. The CDR3 spans 13 residues. Germline V gene data show CDR1 as MNHGY and CDR2 as SVAAGI. The V gene lost 4 bases and the J gene lost 3 bases, with 9 bases spanning the gap. The chain's CDR3 is CASSSYVDTEAFF. DNA of the CDR3: TGTGCCAGCAGTTCCTACGTTGACACTGAAGCTTTCTTT.

The chain links TRBV28 to TRBJ1-1; 7 bases align to TRBD1. CDR1 and CDR2 from the germline V gene are MDHEN and SYDVKM. Losses at the gene ends were 5 bases for V and 1 base for J; bases not matched to a gene: 7. The CDR3 is 15 residues long. Here the CDR3 DNA reads TGTGCCAGCAGTGTCTCGGACAGGACGAACACTGAAGCTTTCTTT. Protein product: CASSVSDRTNTEAFF. The full variable domain, with the rest looked up from reference TRBV28 and TRBJ1-1, is DVKVTQSSRYLVKRTGEKVFLECVQDMDHENMFWYRQDPGLGLRLIYFSYDVKMKEKGDIPEGYSVSREKKERFSLILESASTNQTSMYLCASSVSDRTNTEAFFGQGTRLTVV.

The J gene is TRBJ2-1, the V gene TRBV6-1, with 8 bases identical to TRBD2. Losses at the gene ends were 7 bases for V and 3 bases for J; bases not matched to a gene: 8. CDR1 MNHNS and CDR2 SASEGT come from the germline V gene. The CDR3 has 15 residues. The CDR3 bases are TGTGCCAGCATCATGACTAGCGTGAGCTACAATGAGCAGTTCTTC. Its translation is CASIMTSVSYNEQFF.

V usage is TRBV11-2 and J usage is TRBJ2-5; D might be TRBD2 (6 bases). The V end was cut by 5 bases, the J end by 2 bases, with 18 bases between. Germline V gene lookup returns CDR1 SGHAT and CDR2 FQNNGV. This CDR3 is 16 amino acids long. CDR3 coding DNA: TGTGCCAGCAGCATCTCCGCCAGCGGGTGGCAAGAGACCCAGTACTTC. Its translation is CASSISASGWQETQYF.

V usage is TRBV9 and J usage is TRBJ2-1; the D is unclear. Trimming cost V 0 bases and J 9 bases, with 13 bases left between them. Germline V gene data show CDR1 as SGDLS and CDR2 as YYNGEE. The CDR3 consists of 14 residues. The CDR3 DNA is TGTGCCAGCAGCGTAGCCTCGGAACGTCTTGAGCAGTTCTTC. Translation gives CASSVASERLEQFF.

The chain has TRBV13 and TRBJ2-5, with D hard to call. Trimming cost V 6 bases and J 4 bases, with 9 bases left between them. The germline V gene has CDR1 PRHDT and CDR2 FYEKMQ (reference sequence). The CDR3 spans 12 residues. CDR3 region: CASSYQLETQYF. As DNA, the CDR3 is TGTGCCAGCAGTTACCAGCTAGAGACCCAGTACTTC. Looking up the rest from reference TRBV13 and TRBJ2-5 gives the full variable domain: AAGVIQSPRHLIKEKRETATLKCYPIPRHDTVYWYQQGPGQDPQFLISFYEKMQSDKGSIPDRFSAQQFSDYHSELNMSSLELGDSALYFCASSYQLETQYFGPGTRLLVL.

The chain recombines TRBV9 with TRBJ2-3, with unresolved D. Germline V CDR1 and CDR2: SGDLS, YYNGEE. Between the trimmed V and J ends, which lost 0 bases and 2 bases, there was a span of 10 bases. This CDR3 is built from 15 residues. The CDR3 DNA sequence: TGTGCCAGCAGCGTAGTGGGATTCCTCACAGATACGCAGTATTTT. Translating it yields CASSVVGFLTDTQYF.

In nucleotides, the CDR3 is TGTGCCAGCAGCTCGAACACTGAAGCTTTCTTT. Translating gives CASSSNTEAFF. This chain links TRBV7-9 with TRBJ1-1; D unclear. CDR1 is SEHNR, CDR2 FQNEAQ, per germline (reference sequence). Trimming stripped 4 bases from V and 1 base from J, with 1 base between. The CDR3 consists of 11 residues. Complete variable domain (other parts from reference TRBV7-9 and TRBJ1-1): DTGVSQNPRHKITKRGQNVTFRCDPISEHNRLYWYRQTLGQGPEFLTYFQNEAQLEKSRLLSDRFSAERPKGSFSTLEIQRTEQGDSAMYLCASSSNTEAFFGQGTRLTVV.

The chain couples TRBV5-5 to TRBJ2-4; D gene unclear. Germline V gene data show CDR1 as SGHKS and CDR2 as YYEKEE (reference sequence). V lost 0 bases and J 3 bases, leaving 10 bases between the germline ends. The CDR3 is 15 amino acids. The CDR3, as DNA: TGTGCCAGCAGCTTGGGGCCGGGTGGCAAAAACATTCAGTACTTC. Translation gives CASSLGPGGKNIQYF.

The chain uses TRBV5-1 and TRBJ2-1; TRBD2 might be the D (7 bases). Germline lookup yields CDR1 SGHRS and CDR2 YFSETQ. The length of the CDR3 is 15 residues. With 0 bases removed from V and 4 bases from J, the gap between germline ends came to 11 bases. CDR3 protein: CASSLEGGQYNEQFF. CDR3 DNA: TGCGCCAGCAGCTTGGAGGGGGGGCAATACAATGAGCAGTTCTTC. Full variable domain (missing parts from reference TRBV5-1 and TRBJ2-1): KAGVTQTPRYLIKTRGQQVTLSCSPISGHRSVSWYQQTPGQGLQFLFEYFSETQRNKGNFPGRFSGRQFSNSRSEMNVSTLELGDSALYLCASSLEGGQYNEQFFGPGTRLTVL.

This clone was found a few times. CDR3 region: CASSESRGGQFNEKLFF. CDR3 DNA sequence: TGTGCCAGCAGTGAATCTCGGGGAGGACAGTTCAATGAAAAACTGTTTTTT. The chain has TRBV25-1 and TRBJ1-4, with D possibly matching TRBD1 (6 bases). V was pared by 1 base and J by 5 bases, with 17 bases between. This CDR3 contains 17 residues. Germline values: CDR1 MGHDK, CDR2 SYGVNS.

V gene TRBV15 combines with J gene TRBJ1-4; the match to TRBD1 covers 8 bases. This CDR3 region has 15 residues. V lost 5 bases, J lost 4 bases, and 6 bases stayed unmatched. Germline CDR1 is LNHNV and CDR2 is YYDKDF (reference sequence). The CDR3 sequence: CATSPQGAGNEKLFF. In nucleotides, the CDR3 is TGTGCCACCAGCCCCCAGGGGGCAGGTAATGAAAAACTGTTTTTT.

The rearrangement uses TRBV5-1 and TRBJ2-5, with TRBD1 as a possible D gene (6 bases). This CDR3 contains 14 residues. V gave up 3 bases and J gave up 6 bases, with 15 bases separating them. The germline V gene encodes CDR1 SGHRS and CDR2 YFSETQ. CDR3: CASSSTGGVKTQYF. Written as DNA, the CDR3 is TGCGCCAGCAGCTCGACAGGAGGAGTTAAGACCCAGTACTTC.

The V call is TRBV9, the J call TRBJ2-1; tentative D call: TRBD2 (7 bases). This CDR3 has 15 amino acids. Trimming took 4 bases from V and 5 from J, leaving 16 bases between them. Germline V CDR1 and CDR2: SGDLS, YYNGEE. CDR3 nucleotide sequence: TGTGCCAGCAGCCCCCGGAGGGGGGGGCACAATGAGCAGTTCTTC. It is translated as CASSPRRGGHNEQFF.

This clone was found once. The chain employs TRBV18 and TRBJ2-5; D is unclear. The CDR3 covers 12 residues. V was pared by 3 bases and J by 2 bases, with 4 bases between. Germline CDR1 reads KGHSH; CDR2 reads LQKENI. CDR3 residues: CASSPGQETQYF. DNA of the CDR3: TGTGCCAGCTCACCGGGGCAAGAGACCCAGTACTTC.

V gene TRBV7-6 combines with J gene TRBJ2-7; D is possibly TRBD2 (6 bases). The CDR3 consists of 14 residues. Germline V gives CDR1 SGHVS, CDR2 FNYEAQ. Trimming pared 2 bases from V and 2 bases from J, leaving 10 bases between. The CDR3 region has the DNA TGTGCCAGCAGCTTACGGCGGGGAGCCTACGAGCAGTACTTC. It is translated as CASSLRRGAYEQYF. Variable domain in full (rest from reference TRBV7-6 and TRBJ2-7): GAGVSQSPRYKVTKRGQDVALRCDPISGHVSLYWYRQALGQGPEFLTYFNYEAQQDKSGLPNDRFSAERPEGSISTLTIQRTEQRDSAMYRCASSLRRGAYEQYFGPGTRLTVT.

The rearrangement joins TRBV4-2 to TRBJ2-2; possible D gene TRBD2, 6 bases. CDR3 length: 18 residues. V dropped 0 bases and J dropped 2 bases, with 16 bases sitting between them. From germline, CDR1 is LGHNA and CDR2 YNFKEQ. Written as DNA, the CDR3 is TGTGCCAGCAGCCAAGAAGTAGCTAGCGTATCTAACACCGGGGAGCTGTTTTTT. Protein: CASSQEVASVSNTGELFF.

In this sample, this clone is medium-sized. The chain employs TRBV13 and TRBJ2-7; 9 bases agree with TRBD2. The length of the CDR3 is 14 residues. V shed 3 bases and J 5 bases; nucleotides not matched to a gene: 5. The germline CDR1 and CDR2 sequences are PRHDT and FYEKMQ (reference sequence). The CDR3, as DNA: TGTGCCAGCAGCTTCCGCGGGGGGGCCCACGAGCAGTACTTC. The encoded protein is CASSFRGGAHEQYF.

The V gene is TRBV25-1, the J gene TRBJ2-5; a possible D gene is TRBD1 (5 bases). The CDR3 runs to 14 residues. V lost 2 bases and J 7 bases, leaving 14 bases between the germline ends. Looked up from germline, CDR1 is MGHDK and CDR2 is SYGVNS. This chain's CDR3 is CASSEMVVRATQYF. The CDR3 nucleotides read TGTGCCAGCAGTGAAATGGTAGTCAGGGCGACCCAGTACTTC.

V gene TRBV25-1 combines with J gene TRBJ2-5; no clear D gene. The DNA matches TRBJ2-7 better at its end, which makes the J call doubtful. The CDR3 consists of 14 residues. Germline V gene lookup returns CDR1 MGHDK and CDR2 SYGVNS. The CDR3 DNA reads TGTGCCAGCAGTTTAGGAAAACTTACCTACGAGCAGTACTTC. This codes for CASSLGKLTYEQYF.

This clone was seen only a few times. The V call is TRBV5-6, the J call TRBJ1-6, with TRBD1 matching over 8 bases. The V and J ends lost 2 bases and 6 bases, in that order; junction bases with no gene match: 4. The CDR3 loop spans 15 amino acids. Germline CDR1 reads SGHDT; CDR2 reads YYEEEE. The CDR3 reads CASSLVGQGNSPLHF. The CDR3 DNA reads as TGTGCCAGCAGCTTAGTAGGACAGGGTAATTCACCCCTCCACTTT.

The chain combines TRBV30 with TRBJ2-7; D is unclear. This CDR3 region has 11 residues. Germline V CDR1 and CDR2: GTSNPN, SVGIG (reference sequence). Trimming shortened V by 5 bases and J by 4 bases, and 9 bases separated the two germline ends. The CDR3 spells CAWGYQYEQYF. The CDR3 coding sequence is TGTGCCTGGGGGTACCAATACGAGCAGTACTTC.

This clone was counted between two and nine times. V is TRBV6-1 and J is TRBJ1-5; D is unresolved. V shed 3 bases and J shed 2 bases, with 20 bases lying between them. CDR3 length equals 18 residues. The germline gives CDR1 MNHNS, CDR2 SASEGT. For the CDR3, the DNA is TGTGCCAGCAGTGACGCCCGACGGGAGGGTTTGGGCAATCAGCCCCAGCATTTT. Translated: CASSDARREGLGNQPQHF.

V usage is TRBV2 and J usage is TRBJ1-6; a weak D match, TRBD1 (6 bases). Germline CDR1 reads SNHLY; CDR2 reads FYNNEI. V shed 6 bases and J shed 0 bases, with 21 bases lying between them. The length of the CDR3 is 19 residues. CDR3: CASSRSGQTRSSYNSPLHF. CDR3 in DNA: TGTGCCAGCAGCCGATCGGGACAAACTAGGAGCTCCTATAATTCACCCCTCCACTTT.